These 29 T cell receptor delta chains were all obtained from the same sample, sequenced in a study of γδ T cells in repeated Plasmodium falciparum infection. Gammadelta T cells were flow-sorted from PBMC into Vgamma9/Vdelta2+ and Vdelta2-negative populations for bulk analysis. TCRdb re-processed the multiplex PCR reads using CATT. There are 45,000 to 70,000 delta-chain clones in the sample; over 1.5% occur only once, and 15% lies in the top ten. The sequenced material came from gamma-delta T cells from blood. Source of these receptors: a pool of human donors (malaria-infected and uninfected, not separated).

This clone was picked up many times. This DNA's translation and the protein TCRdb lists, from a much larger clone, do not match at residue 5, likely due to a read error; the protein shown is translated from the DNA. The CDR3 sequence is CACDALGGSKLIF. In nucleotides, the CDR3 is TGTGCCTGTGACGCACTGGGGGGTAGTAAACTCATCTTT. The chain employs TRDV2 and TRDJ1; 8 nucleotides align to TRDD3. TCRdb carries no J gene annotation; the J gene was assigned here by matching the DNA with germline. CDR3 length: 13 amino acids. V shed 3 bases, J shed 7 bases, and the junction held 6 bases outside the gene matches. Per germline, CDR1 GEAIGNYY and CDR2 EKD.

The table lists this clone with a few counts. The protein TCRdb lists belongs to a much larger clone and differs from this DNA's translation at residue 3, which points to a read error; the protein shown is made from the DNA. The rearrangement uses TRDV2 and TRDJ4; D unclear. The J gene, not given by TCRdb, was assigned here from a germline match of the nucleotide sequence. This CDR3 is 14 amino acids long. The germline V gene encodes CDR1 GEAIGNYY and CDR2 EKD. This CDR3 is CARDTVGNPGPLIF. The CDR3 DNA is TGTGCCCGTGACACCGTGGGAAACCCCGGACCCCTGATCTTT.

With regard to this clone: This likely stems from a read error, as it lies one base from a far larger clone. Distinct nucleotide sequences in the sample also encode this CDR3. The chain combines TRDV1 with TRDJ1; TRDD2 might be the D (7 bases). The CDR3 sequence is 25 residues long. Germline CDR1 is TSWWSYY and CDR2 is QGS. CDR3 region: CALGELQRYVFLAPTGNYTTDKLIF. CDR3 bases: TGTGCTCTCGGGGAACTACAAAGGTACGTCTTCCTAGCTCCTACTGGGAACTATACTACCGATAAACTCATCTTT.

There are a few counts of this clone. The protein recorded in TCRdb matches a much larger clone and deviates from this DNA's translation at residue 21, suggesting a read error; the protein here is obtained by translating the DNA. The chain is built from TRDV3 and TRDJ3, with 12 nucleotides matching TRDD3. Here the J gene came from matching the DNA to germline, since TCRdb omits it. The CDR3 spans 26 residues. The germline V gene has CDR1 TVYSNPD and CDR2 GDNSRS (reference sequence). CDR3 in DNA: TGTGCCCCCTCGGTATTCCGCGCCAGCCAGCGTACTGGGGGATACCCCCTCTCCTGGGACGCCCGACAGATGTTTTTC. It translates to CAPSVFRASQRTGGYPLSWDARQMFF.

This clone is labeled medium-sized (0.01 to 0.1%). The same CDR3 is also encoded by other DNA sequences in this sample. The gene calls are TRDV3 and TRDJ2; 11 bases map to TRDD3. The V and J ends lost 0 bases and 7 bases, in that order; junction bases with no gene match: 34. Germline V gene data show CDR1 as TVYSNPD and CDR2 as GDNSRS (reference sequence). The CDR3 loop spans 24 amino acids. CDR3 sequence (DNA): TGTGCCTTTAGATTCTACCGGAACTACGAGGGAATTTACTGGGGGATAGTGGTTAGAGCACAACTCTTCTTT. Its protein product is CAFRFYRNYEGIYWGIVVRAQLFF.

This clone has more than one count but fewer than ten. The chain is built from TRDV2 and TRDJ1, with 11 bases identical to TRDD3. Germline V gene sequence: CDR1 GEAIGNYY, CDR2 EKD. There are 17 residues in the CDR3. Losses at the gene ends were 3 bases for V and 0 bases for J; bases not matched to a gene: 8. The CDR3 bases are TGTGCCTGTGACCCTGGGGGATACCCGATTTACACCGATAAACTCATCTTT. It is translated as CACDPGGYPIYTDKLIF.

To note about this clone: This probably arose from a read error, given a far larger clone one base away. This CDR3 is also generated by other DNA sequences in the sample. CDR3 loop: CALGETRNWGIRGTDKLIF. CDR3 in DNA: TGTGCTCTTGGGGAAACCCGAAACTGGGGGATACGCGGCACCGATAAGCTCATCTTT. The chain couples TRDV1 to TRDJ1; 13 bases fit TRDD3. Per the germline V gene, CDR1 is TSWWSYY and CDR2 is QGS. The CDR3 covers 19 residues.

This clone has ten or more counts. TCRdb's protein for this DNA is that of a much larger clone and differs from the translation at residue 9, likely a read error; the protein shown is the DNA translation. The V call is TRDV2, the J call TRDJ2, with 8 positions matching TRDD3. V dropped 0 bases and J dropped 6; count of bases not matched to a gene: 2. Looked up from germline, CDR1 is GEAIGNYY and CDR2 is EKD. The CDR3 spans 14 residues. CDR3 residues: CACDTWGMAAQLFF. CDR3 in DNA: TGTGCCTGTGACACCTGGGGGATGGCAGCACAACTCTTCTTT.

This clone was picked up a small number of times. A far larger clone lies a single base away; this is likely a read error. The identical CDR3 is also encoded by other nucleotide sequences in the sample. The gene calls are TRDV3 and TRDJ1, with 9 positions matching TRDD2. The germline CDR1 and CDR2 sequences are TVYSNPD and GDNSRS (reference sequence). V dropped 5 bases and J dropped 0; count of bases not matched to a gene: 22. The CDR3 contains 19 residues. The CDR3 spells CARTFLRTGVLGYTDKLIF. The CDR3 DNA is TGTGCCCGTACCTTCCTACGTACTGGGGTGTTGGGGTACACCGATAAACTCATCTTT.

This clone has a count of ten or more. TCRdb's listed protein matches a much larger clone and diverges from this DNA's translation at residue 9, likely through a read error; the protein shown comes from the DNA. The chain carries TRDV1 and TRDJ1; 7 nucleotides match TRDD3. Germline lookup yields CDR1 TSWWSYY and CDR2 QGS. Germline trimming cut 0 bases from V and 9 bases from J; bases unmatched to any gene: 16. CDR3 length: 17 residues. The CDR3 DNA sequence: TGTGCTCTTGGGGAACTAGCTCTTTGGTGGGGGAGGGAGGAACTCATCTTT. As protein: CALGELALWWGREELIF.

This clone has ten or more counts. TCRdb shows a much larger clone's protein in place of this DNA's translation, and the two differ at residue 4, likely through a read error; the protein shown is translated from the DNA. V gene TRAV38-2/DV8 combines with J gene TRDJ1; TRDD3 might be the D (5 bases). The CDR3 loop spans 13 amino acids. The V and J ends lost 6 bases and 6 bases respectively, with 15 bases between them. CDR1 and CDR2 from the germline V gene are TSESDYY and QEAYKQQN. CDR3 nucleotide sequence: TGTGCTTATAATCGGGGCCCGGGATATAAACTCATCTTT. This codes for CAYNRGPGYKLIF.

Only a few counts were recorded for this clone. The protein recorded in TCRdb matches a much larger clone and deviates from this DNA's translation at residue 18, suggesting a read error; the protein here is obtained by translating the DNA. The J gene has no call, while the V gene is TRDV1; the table calls TRDD3, which could not be checked here. The CDR3 runs 20 residues. Looked up from germline, CDR1 is TSWWSYY and CDR2 is QGS. The CDR3 bases are TGTGCTCTTGGGGAACGGAATCAGGGGGATACTCTCCTTGACACCGATAAATTCATCTTT. Residues: CALGERNQGDTLLDTDKFIF.

In regard to this clone: Given a far larger clone just one base away, this is likely a sequencing read error. Distinct nucleotide sequences in the sample also encode this CDR3. The V segment is TRDV2, and no J call was made; TRDD3, as called in the table, went unchecked against the DNA. This CDR3 spans 19 amino acids. Per the germline V gene, CDR1 is GEAIGNYY and CDR2 is EKD. CDR3 sequence reads: CACDQIGTGWDSDTDKLIF. The CDR3 bases are TGTGCCTGTGACCAGATCGGTACAGGGTGGGACTCGGACACCGATAAACTCATTTTT.

This clone was seen many times. This DNA's translation differs at residue 5 from TCRdb's protein, which comes from a much larger clone; a read error is likely, and the protein shown is translated from the DNA. J is TRDJ1 and V is TRDV1, with TRDD3 matching over 8 bases. CDR1 is TSWWSYY, CDR2 QGS, per germline. Trimming at V came to 4 bases and at J to 0 bases, leaving 16 bases not matched to a gene. The CDR3 has 19 residues. The CDR3 DNA follows: TGTGCTCTTGGGGGATCCAGCGGCTACTGGGGGTACGACACCGATAAACTCATCTTT. Protein: CALGGSSGYWGYDTDKLIF.

This clone was recorded a few times. The TCRdb record carries a much larger clone's protein, which differs from this DNA's translation at residue 8; a read error is the likely cause, and the protein listed here is the DNA translation. V is TRDV1 and J is TRDJ1; 8 positions match TRDD3. This CDR3 contains 25 residues. The ends lost 2 bases at V and 1 base at J; junction bases unmatched: 33. The germline V gene has CDR1 TSWWSYY and CDR2 QGS. This CDR3 is CALGEGDLLRDPWGKSTRGTDKLIF. CDR3 nucleotides: TGTGCTCTTGGGGAAGGGGACCTCCTACGTGACCCCTGGGGGAAGTCGACCCGAGGCACCGATAAACTCATCTTT.

Many counts were recorded for this clone. TCRdb shows a much larger clone's protein in place of this DNA's translation, and the two differ at residue 9, likely through a read error; the protein shown is translated from the DNA. V gene TRDV1 combines with J gene TRDJ1; the D is unclear. The V end lost 1 base, the J end lost 1 base, and 31 bases lay between the germline ends. This CDR3 has 22 residues. Germline CDR1 TSWWSYY, CDR2 QGS. The CDR3 DNA reads as TGTGCTCTTGGGGAACCCGGTCCCTCTTGCCGTACGGTGGCCGGGTGCACCGATAAACTCATCTTT. It translates to CALGEPGPSCRTVAGCTDKLIF.

Worth noting for this clone: The protein that TCRdb holds for this DNA derives from a much larger clone and differs from the translated DNA at residue 4, which likely indicates a read error; the protein shown here is translated from the DNA. This chain links TRDV3 with TRDJ2; TRDD3 matches at 11 bases. CDR3 length: 24 amino acids. J lost 7 bases, V lost 1 base, and 35 bases had no gene match. Germline values: CDR1 TVYSNPD, CDR2 GDNSRS (reference sequence). CDR3 nucleotide sequence: TGTGCCTTTAAATTCTACCGGAACTACGAGGGAATTTACTGGGGGATAGTGGTTAGAGCACAACTCTTCTTT. Translated, it gives CAFKFYRNYEGIYWGIVVRAQLFF.

Points on this clone: TCRdb records a much larger clone's protein for this DNA, with a difference at residue 4 that likely arises from a read error; the protein given is the translation of the DNA. DNA for the CDR3: TGTGCTCTTAGGGATGGAGTCATACGAGGGGCCTATACACAAGCTAAACTCATCTTT. It specifies CALRDGVIRGAYTQAKLIF. The J gene is TRDJ1, the V gene TRDV1; a weak D match, TRDD3 (5 bases). Matching the DNA to germline supplied the J gene, which TCRdb does not give. CDR1 is TSWWSYY and CDR2 is QGS in the germline V gene. This CDR3 is built from 19 residues.

Regarding this clone: The protein given by TCRdb reflects a much larger clone and differs at residue 16 from this DNA's translation, likely from a read error; the protein shown is the DNA's translation. The rearrangement uses TRDV1 and TRDJ1; D is perhaps TRDD3 (8 bases). As TCRdb names no J gene, one was assigned here on the basis of a DNA match to germline. The V gene lost 0 bases and the J gene lost 3 bases, with 29 bases spanning the gap. The germline gives CDR1 TSWWSYY, CDR2 QGS. The CDR3 is 21 amino acids. The CDR3 loop is CALGELKSFLKYWGDADKLIF. CDR3 in DNA: TGTGCTCTTGGGGAACTGAAGAGCTTCCTAAAGTACTGGGGGGATGCCGATAAACTCATCTTT.

Details on this clone: TCRdb's protein for this DNA is that of a much larger clone and differs from the translation at residue 19, likely a read error; the protein shown is the DNA translation. V gene TRDV2 combines with J gene TRDJ3; 9 bases align to TRDD3. No J gene is reported in TCRdb; it was inferred here by comparing the DNA with germline. The CDR3 contains 22 residues. Germline CDR1 GEAIGNYY, CDR2 EKD. The CDR3 region is CACDTAGYGGIPGSWDTRRMFF. The DNA of the CDR3 is TGTGCCTGTGACACGGCAGGATACGGGGGGATACCGGGCTCCTGGGACACCCGACGGATGTTTTTC.

This clone was observed at least ten times. The protein recorded in TCRdb matches a much larger clone and deviates from this DNA's translation at residue 8, suggesting a read error; the protein here is obtained by translating the DNA. The genes are TRDV1 and TRDJ1; D possibly corresponds to TRDD3 (5 bases). There are 17 residues in the CDR3. V was trimmed by 8 bases and J by 0 bases, leaving 22 bases between them. Germline values: CDR1 TSWWSYY, CDR2 QGS. CDR3 amino acids: CALKKGSLGKYTDKLIF. CDR3 in DNA: TGTGCTCTTAAGAAAGGTAGCTTGGGGAAGTACACCGATAAACTCATCTTT.

This clone occurred many times. Given a much more abundant clone one base away, this may be a read error. This chain uses TRDV1 with TRDJ1; D might be TRDD2 (6 bases). Germline CDR1 reads TSWWSYY; CDR2 reads QGS. V was pared by 6 bases and J by 0 bases, with 26 bases between. The CDR3 loop spans 19 amino acids. The CDR3 loop is CALGSSFPGHSAHTDKLIF. The CDR3 DNA sequence: TGTGCTCTTGGATCTTCCTTCCCCGGTCATTCCGCCCACACCGATAAACTCATCTTT.

The table lists this clone with many counts. This sequence joins TRDV1 and TRDJ1, with 8 positions matching TRDD3. This CDR3 region has 20 residues. Germline V gene data show CDR1 as TSWWSYY and CDR2 as QGS. V lost 5 bases to trimming and J lost 0 bases; unmatched junction nucleotides: 20. Here the CDR3 reads CALGQKRPYWGSPDTDKLIF. CDR3 DNA: TGTGCTCTTGGGCAAAAGCGCCCCTACTGGGGGTCCCCGGACACCGATAAACTCATCTTT.

This clone was picked up a small number of times. The protein that TCRdb holds for this DNA derives from a much larger clone and differs from the translated DNA at residue 5, which likely indicates a read error; the protein shown here is translated from the DNA. The CDR3 DNA reads as TGTGCTCTTGGGGACACTTACGGTTGGTGTGGAAAACGCCTTTACACCGATAAACTCATCTTT. As protein: CALGDTYGWCGKRLYTDKLIF. The chain combines TRDV1 with TRDJ1; D gene uncertain. Since TCRdb gives no J gene, matching the DNA to germline was used here to assign it. Germline CDR1 TSWWSYY, CDR2 QGS. The CDR3 is 21 residues long. Trimming took off 3 bases at V and 0 bases at J, with 29 bases between the two ends.

Comments on this clone: One base separates it from a far larger clone, so it is likely a read error. Other DNA sequences in the sample encode the same CDR3. This rearrangement joins TRDV1 to TRDJ1; TRDD3 might be the D (6 bases). Here the J gene came from matching the DNA to germline, since TCRdb omits it. V lost 1 base to trimming and J lost 10 bases, with 37 bases between them. The CDR3 loop spans 21 amino acids. CDR1 and CDR2 (germline): TSWWSYY, QGS. The CDR3 DNA is TGTGCTCTTGGGGAACGAGAGCGCCTACATTCGAACGGGGGGGAATTGCCCGGACTCATCTTT. Translation: CALGERERLHSNGGELPGLIF.

Remarks on this clone: TCRdb shows a much larger clone's protein in place of this DNA's translation, and the two differ at residue 17, likely through a read error; the protein shown is translated from the DNA. The rearrangement links TRDV1 to TRDJ1, with 12 bases that match TRDD3. Looked up from germline, CDR1 is TSWWSYY and CDR2 is QGS. This CDR3 has 18 residues. CDR3 nucleotide sequence: TGTGCTCTCTGCTTCCTGCAACTTACTGGGGGATACACCGATAAACTCACCTTT. Translated, it gives CALCFLQLTGGYTDKLTF.

The table lists this clone with many counts. The J gene is TRDJ1, the V gene TRDV1; 7 positions agree with TRDD3. CDR3 length equals 21 residues. Germline CDR1 reads TSWWSYY; CDR2 reads QGS. Unmatched junction bases numbered 29, after V lost 4 bases and J lost 6 bases. The CDR3 DNA is TGTGCTCTTGGGGTGGATCCTAGGCAGGGGGATCGTTCAAGCACCGGCTATAAACTCATCTTT. Its protein is CALGVDPRQGDRSSTGYKLIF.

This clone occurred many times. The CDR3 region is CALGEGLPTVLGDLPYDKLIF. CDR3 in DNA: TGTGCTCTTGGGGAAGGCCTTCCTACCGTACTGGGGGATTTACCCTACGATAAACTCATCTTT. The gene calls are TRDV1 and TRDJ1, with D maybe TRDD3 (10 bases). This CDR3 region has 21 residues. V lost 2 bases and J lost 4, with 32 bases in between. Germline V gives CDR1 TSWWSYY, CDR2 QGS.

Worth noting for this clone: A read error likely explains why the TCRdb protein, taken from a much larger clone, differs from this DNA's translation at residue 14; the protein shown is translated from the DNA. The V gene is TRDV1, the J gene TRDJ1, with 11 positions matching TRDD3. The J gene was not available in TCRdb and was assigned here by matching the DNA to germline segments. V was pared by 3 bases and J by 1 base, with 28 bases of the junction left unmatched. The germline V gene encodes CDR1 TSWWSYY and CDR2 QGS. This CDR3 spans 24 amino acids. The CDR3 loop reads CALGELPRSWGRAAGGYPTDKLIF. DNA of the CDR3: TGTGCTCTTGGGGAGCTTCCTAGGTCTTGGGGCCGAGCTGCTGGGGGATACCCCACCGATAAACTCATCTTT.